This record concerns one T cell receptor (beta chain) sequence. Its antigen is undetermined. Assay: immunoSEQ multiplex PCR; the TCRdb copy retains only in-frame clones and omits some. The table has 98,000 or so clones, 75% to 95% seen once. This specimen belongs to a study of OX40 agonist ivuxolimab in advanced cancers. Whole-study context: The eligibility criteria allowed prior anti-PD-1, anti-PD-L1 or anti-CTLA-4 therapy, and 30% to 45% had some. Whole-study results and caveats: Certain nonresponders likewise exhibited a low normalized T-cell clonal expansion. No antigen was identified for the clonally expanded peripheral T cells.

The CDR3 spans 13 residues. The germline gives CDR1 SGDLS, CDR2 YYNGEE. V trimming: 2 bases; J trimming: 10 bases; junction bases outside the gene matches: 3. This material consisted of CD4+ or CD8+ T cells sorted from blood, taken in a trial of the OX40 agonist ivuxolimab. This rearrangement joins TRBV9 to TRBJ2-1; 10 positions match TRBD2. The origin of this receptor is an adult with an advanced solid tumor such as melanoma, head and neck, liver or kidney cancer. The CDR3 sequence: CASSVRTSGEQFF. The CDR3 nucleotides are TGTGCCAGCAGCGTTCGGACTAGCGGAGAGCAGTTCTTC.